Below, one T cell receptor (beta chain) is given with its context. There is no known antigen for this receptor. No much larger clone exists at a distance of one base, and base qualities are not known. CDR1 and CDR2 are drawn from the germline V gene: SGHAT, FQNNGV. The CDR3 covers 16 residues, taking in both the cysteine and the phenylalanine. Kept here is only the CDR3 DNA, which spans 48 bases and is read in frame from base 1. The V and J ends are trimmed by 0 bases and 3 bases, leaving 9 bases between them. The sample belongs to a study of cytomegalovirus exposure and HLA in healthy donors listed by TCRdb under 2017. Context from the whole study: In an earlier analysis of under 600 of the donors, 276 Gb of sequence data and 95 million to 130 million unique TCR beta sequences from about 180 million T cells were reported. Donor age, sex, ethnicity and CMV serostatus were compiled alongside the repertoire data. A later genetic analysis used genome-wide SNP genotypes for about 55% of the 666 donors, treating that subset as a discovery cohort. The T cell repertoires of 670 or so subjects were profiled by immunosequencing and related to cytomegalovirus serostatus. An early release covering more than 500 HLA-typed donors comprised around 300 gigabases of sequencing data and around 86 million unique TCR sequences. A later analysis re-analyzed previously published TCR beta repertoires from about 600 donors and added high-resolution HLA genotyping to study TCR occurrence patterns. The study combined high-throughput TCR immunosequencing, statistical association of individual TCRs with disease status, and machine learning to predict cytomegalovirus infection status. Several DR-DQ haplotypes were treated as single units for association and clustering because of strong linkage in the cohort. The aim of the study was to test whether cataloging public T cell receptors could identify signatures of past pathogen exposure. The number of typed donors differed by locus: roughly 620-640 for A, B, C, DRB1 and DQB1; 500 to 550 for DQA1; 600 to 610 for DPA1; and 400 to 480 for DPB1. Among the approximately 400 genotyped donors, under 90% belonged to the genetic ancestry cluster associated with self-reported Caucasian donors. To decide whether each TCR beta V gene segment behaved as functional or pseudogenic, an earlier analysis of some 600 of the donors relied on high-throughput TCR beta sequencing. All discovery cohort repertoires had been generated on a single sequencing platform. Across some 400 genotyped donors of the cohort, an average of roughly 250,000 unique TCR beta nucleotide sequences per donor were sequenced, and approximately 17% of those sequences were non-productive. HLA typing covered class I and class II loci at four-digit resolution. The later analysis used no new phenotypic data to find candidate immune exposures, relying instead on TCR beta sequences and their occurrence across donors. Besides the first cohort of about 730 subjects, a separate validation cohort made up of about 120 different subjects was used.

The library came from the immunoSEQ multiplex PCR assay. For the multiplex PCR, a mixture combining 60 forward primers for TCR Vbeta segments and 13 reverse primers for TCR Jbeta segments was used. Amplification of the CDR3 region of rearranged TCR beta genes was performed with a multiplex PCR assay on genomic DNA. On the Illumina HiSeq System, the amplified TCR beta libraries were sequenced as 87-base-pair reads. As for how the authors treated the data: In a later analysis, some 80 million unique TCR beta chains were counted across the roughly 670 repertoires, and approximately 9.9 million of these chains were shared by at least two donors. Raw reads were error-corrected and collapsed into unique sequences with a nearest-neighbor algorithm that merged closely related sequences to remove PCR and sequencing errors. CDR3 sequences were aligned to IMGT reference sequences to assign V, D and J gene segments. For a sequence to be retained, at least a six-nucleotide match to both a V gene segment and a J gene segment was required. Rearrangements were classified as productive when the CDR3 lacked stop codons and remained in frame with V and J, and all other rearrangements were classified as non-productive. Following IMGT convention, CDR3 was defined as the stretch from the second conserved V-encoded cysteine to the conserved J-encoded phenylalanine. The earlier analysis of 500 to 750 of the donors excluded any sequence lacking an unambiguous match to a single V gene segment. An earlier analysis of about 590 of the donors classified V segments as functional when productive rearrangements were above 56.7% and as segregating when the standard deviation between donors was above 5%. To diagnose cytomegalovirus status from the catalog of TCR beta chain sequences, a statistical classification framework was built. In a later analysis, V and J genes were assigned by comparing TCR nucleotide sequences against IMGT/GENE-DB human TR gene sequences. Using the TCRdist pipeline, a later analysis assigned CDR3 sequences along with most-parsimonious VDJ recombination scenarios. In a later analysis, each TCR beta chain was defined by its CDR3 amino acid sequence together with its V-gene family, and reads without a unique V-gene family were excluded. As a way to deal with suspected cross-contamination and a sequencing artifact, a later analysis dropped over 550 nucleotide sequences that were highly shared and had low generation probability. In a later analysis, a clonal expansion index was calculated for each public chain from normalized within-repertoire ranks of inferred template counts. Generation probabilities in a later analysis came from a VDJ recombination model fitted to out-of-frame rearrangements, and those results were checked against IGoR. In a later analysis, hypergeometric tests were used to score TCR-TCR, TCR-HLA and TCR-CMV co-occurrence, with a repertoire-size bias correction applied to TCR pairs. In a later analysis, false discovery rates were estimated by permuting HLA or CMV assignments 20 times. In a later analysis, co-occurring TCRs were grouped with DBSCAN, and TCRdist sequence similarity was added when clustering was performed within HLA-allele-positive subsets. Repertoires with fewer than 30,000 or more than 120,000 public chains, plus five repertoires with anomalous nucleotide sharing, were excluded from co-occurrence clustering. In its TCRdb copy, this immuneACCESS table keeps in-frame sequences only and misses some clones. Where compared with another copy, unresolved V genes explain less than half of these, and the others have no known cause. Clone size and the V and J calls come from that table; the DNA yielded D and trimming. Here the sample has about 170,000 clones; around four fifths occur a single time. The top ten constitute approximately 3.4% of the sample.

The cohort comprised 550 to 700 healthy bone marrow donors. At the time of sampling, all cohort members were nominally healthy, though unrecorded immune exposures were likely present. The donor was CMV seronegative and belonged to the group of 352 seronegative cohort members. Every donor gave a peripheral blood sample, and the peripheral blood mononuclear cells from that sample were used for TCR beta sequencing. The Qiagen DNeasy Blood Extraction Kit was used to extract genomic DNA from the blood cell samples. Points the paper makes about the study in general: The only immune exposure information available for the cohort was CMV serostatus. A group of highly shared sequence variants was considered likely to be a technical artifact of the sequencing pipeline. The study listed around 160 TCR beta chains as associated with cytomegalovirus. In a later genetic analysis, fewer N-insertions in productive TCRs were reported among donors in an Asian-associated ancestry cluster than the roughly 640-donor mean. While some public TCRs were present in many individuals, most TCR sequences turned up only very rarely across donors. Specific HLA alleles were associated with more than 15,000 TCR beta sequences at a false discovery rate of 0.05 in a later analysis. Several of the top co-occurrence clusters appeared to be linked to parvovirus B19, influenza, CMV and Epstein-Barr virus, according to a later analysis. Most CMV-associated TCR beta chains appeared to be HLA-restricted in a later analysis, and the HLA associations seemed to be driven largely by CMV exposure. In an earlier analysis of around 600 of the donors, most TCR beta V segments appeared in productive rearrangements about 87% or about 30% of the time, broadly matching IMGT annotations. A later analysis found that TCR association rates varied across HLA loci, with DRB1 alleles showing the most associated TCRs and HLA-C alleles the fewest. It was suggested by the authors that the approach could potentially be generalized to other disease states and immunological phenotypes. Compared with equally common non-associated chains, HLA-associated TCR beta chains in a later analysis were more clonally expanded and had lower generation probabilities. An association between a missense DCLRE1C variant and V-gene and J-gene trimming of TCR beta chains was found in a later genetic analysis and replicated in an independent cohort. Correlated functional status among segregating V segments might be attributable to linkage disequilibrium, but an unknown experimental factor could not be ruled out. Presence/absence analyses assumed roughly uniform sequencing depth across donors, an assumption that may not hold. Some IMGT-functional V segments, including TRBV6-2 and TRBV6-3, could not be told apart with the 87-base-pair reads, so those segments were excluded. The classifier was reported to diagnose cytomegalovirus status with high specificity and sensitivity in both the original cohort and the validation cohort. When HLA alleles, especially DR and DQ, strongly co-occurred, attributing TCR associations to individual alleles was difficult. A few of the identified cytomegalovirus-associated TCR beta chains were confirmed in vitro to be specific for cytomegalovirus antigens. A further reported finding was that TCR beta sequences accurately predicted the HLA-A and HLA-B alleles for most subjects in the first cohort. In this cohort, only TCR beta chains were sequenced, and detectable features were limited by the absence of alpha or paired-chain data. Because counts were too low, some 16 rarely observed V segments, including chromosome 9 orphons, were excluded from the earlier analysis of roughly 580 of the donors. Because HLA typing was missing for some donors at each locus, association tests included only the typed subset.

This sequence was found in a female donor in good health and CMV-seronegative. The specimen sequenced was PBMCs. The chain employs TRBV11-2 and TRBJ1-6, and the D gene may be TRBD1, 5 bases matching. The CDR3 here reads CASSLDETDYNSPLHF. At the DNA level, the sequence is TGTGCCAGCAGCTTAGATGAGACAGACTATAATTCACCCCTCCACTTT.